This TCR beta chain was retrieved from a study of blood T cell repertoires in COVID-19. Study-level background: Researchers got acute and convalescent COVID-19 samples from the United States, Italy and Spain. PBMCs, B-cell-depleted T cells, or T cells were the source of the cDNA or gDNA that made up the material.

Cohorts were based on clinical histories the participants reported. Study processing details: Reference gene primer amplification gave estimated nucleated cell counts. Some clones are missing from TCRdb's copy, which holds only in-frame ones; the method was immunoSEQ multiplex PCR. V and J calls and clone size follow that table, whereas D and trimming were derived from the DNA. The data show about 400,000 clones, roughly 91% seen once. The sample was PBMCs or T cells enriched from blood (not recorded which). This receptor was obtained from a woman in her twenties or thirties who had recovered from COVID-19.

The DNA of the CDR3 is TGTGCCAGCAGCCTCTTTGGGGGCCTAGACAATGAGCAGTTCTTC. Protein product: CASSLFGGLDNEQFF. V and J are TRBV7-9 and TRBJ2-1, with D possibly matching TRBD1 (6 bases). V gave up 5 bases and J gave up 5 bases, with 16 bases separating them. Germline V lookup: CDR1 SEHNR, CDR2 FQNEAQ (reference sequence). This CDR3 is built from 15 residues.